The 27 T cell receptor beta chains reported below all come from one sample, sequenced in a study of T cells after yellow fever vaccination. TCRdb reprocessed the 5' RACE reads with MiXCR, giving one entry per CDR3 protein. Of 250,000 or so distinct CDR3 sequences listed, roughly 6.3% are singletons. This sample comprised CD4+ T cells sorted from PBMCs, obtained on the day of the yellow fever booster vaccination. The source of these receptors is a man aged 30-40 years who received the YFV17D yellow fever vaccine.

This clonotype was found a few times. This chain links TRBV11-2 with TRBJ2-1, with 10 bases that match TRBD2. This CDR3 comprises 16 residues. Germline V lookup: CDR1 SGHAT, CDR2 FQNNGV. V shed 4 bases and J 1 base; nucleotides not matched to a gene: 4. CDR3 residues: CASSSLAGGSYNEQFF. As DNA, the CDR3 is TGTGCCAGCAGCTCCTTAGCGGGAGGATCCTACAATGAGCAGTTCTTC.

This clonotype has more than one count but fewer than ten. The chain employs TRBV7-9 and TRBJ2-1; 7 bases map to TRBD2. The CDR3 has 12 amino acids. The ends lost 5 bases at V and 15 bases at J; junction bases unmatched: 10. In germline, CDR1 is SEHNR, CDR2 FQNEAQ (reference sequence). Written as DNA, the CDR3 is TGTGCCAGCAGCCCCCAGACTAGCTTTCTGTTCTTC. Amino acid sequence: CASSPQTSFLFF. Using reference TRBV7-9 and TRBJ2-1 for the parts outside the CDR3, the full variable domain is DTGVSQNPRHKITKRGQNVTFRCDPISEHNRLYWYRQTLGQGPEFLTYFQNEAQLEKSRLLSDRFSAERPKGSFSTLEIQRTEQGDSAMYLCASSPQTSFLFFGPGTRLTVL.

As concerns this clonotype: One junction end does not reproduce the germline sequence, and a read error may be involved. This chain links TRBV20-1 with TRBJ2-5; D not resolved. This CDR3 spans 11 amino acids. Per the germline V gene, CDR1 is DFQATT and CDR2 is SNEGSKA (reference sequence). This CDR3 reads CSAPSFETHYF. CDR3 coding DNA: TGCAGTGCTCCTTCGTTCGAGACCCATTACTTC.

The gene calls are TRBV5-1 and TRBJ1-1; 8 bases line up with TRBD1. CDR1 and CDR2 (germline): SGHRS, YFSETQ. CDR3 length: 15 residues. The V segment lost 0 bases and the J segment 0 bases; nucleotides outside the gene matches: 1. The CDR3 spells CASSLGDRLNTEAFF. The CDR3 coding sequence is TGCGCCAGCAGCTTGGGGGACAGGTTGAACACTGAAGCTTTCTTT.

This clonotype was seen many times. The chain is built from TRBV25-1 and TRBJ2-2, with TRBD1 as a possible D gene (6 bases). This CDR3 is 14 amino acids long. The germline gives CDR1 MGHDK, CDR2 SYGVNS. Trimming took off 5 bases at V and 10 bases at J, with 17 bases between the two ends. The chain's CDR3 is CASSYSGTRKELFF. For the CDR3, the DNA is TGTGCCAGCAGTTATTCCGGGACACGGAAGGAGCTGTTTTTT.

The genes are TRBV28 and TRBJ2-7, with a tentative D call TRBD1 (5 bases). The CDR3 runs 15 residues. Trimming removed 6 bases from V and 2 bases from J, with 17 bases in between. Germline V gene sequence: CDR1 MDHEN, CDR2 SYDVKM. The CDR3 sequence is CASRAPRATTYEQYF. In DNA, the CDR3 is TGTGCCAGCAGGGCGCCCAGGGCAACCACCTACGAGCAGTACTTC.

Note on this clonotype: A read error may account for a junction end that differs from germline. The rearrangement links TRBV20-1 to TRBJ2-3, with TRBD2 as a possible D gene (5 bases). The CDR3 covers 16 residues. CDR1 and CDR2 from the germline V gene are DFQATT and SNEGSKA (reference sequence). The CDR3 DNA reads as TGCTGTGCTACTAACGGGATGGGCGCGGGCACAGATACGCAGTATTTT. Translation gives CCATNGMGAGTDTQYF.

This clonotype has only a few counts. V usage is TRBV2 and J usage is TRBJ2-3; no definite D call. Trimming took 4 bases from V and 3 from J, leaving 8 bases between them. There are 13 residues in the CDR3. The germline V gene has CDR1 SNHLY and CDR2 FYNNEI. The CDR3 coding sequence is TGTGCCAGCAGTGCGCTGGGGACAGATACGCAGTATTTT. Translation: CASSALGTDTQYF. Full variable domain (rest looked up from reference TRBV2 and TRBJ2-3): EPEVTQTPSHQVTQMGQEVILRCVPISNHLYFYWYRQILGQKVEFLVSFYNNEISEKSEIFDDQFSVERPDGSNFTLKIRSTKLEDSAMYFCASSALGTDTQYFGPGTRLTVL.

This clonotype was picked up a small number of times. The chain employs TRBV12-3 or TRBV12-4 and TRBJ1-1, with D hard to call. This CDR3 region has 13 residues. The V and J ends lost 5 bases and 1 base respectively, with 8 bases between them. The CDR3 protein is CASSRTQNTEAFF. The DNA for the CDR3 is TGTGCCAGCAGTCGAACACAGAACACTGAAGCTTTCTTT.

Many counts were recorded for this clonotype. The chain joins TRBV9 to TRBJ2-7; D might be TRBD1 (5 bases). The CDR3 is made up of 14 amino acids. The V end was cut by 4 bases, the J end by 1 base, with 12 bases between. Germline V lookup: CDR1 SGDLS, CDR2 YYNGEE. The CDR3 coding sequence is TGTGCCAGCAGCCAAACCCCAGGGTCCTACGAGCAGTACTTC. Translated: CASSQTPGSYEQYF.

This clonotype turned up a few times. This chain joins TRBV12-3 or TRBV12-4 and TRBJ2-1, with D hard to call. The CDR3 runs to 15 residues. The V end was cut by 4 bases, the J end by 0 bases, with 10 bases between. CDR3 in DNA: TGTGCCAGCAGTTCCTTGACTGGCTCCTACAATGAGCAGTTCTTC. Amino acids: CASSSLTGSYNEQFF.

This clonotype was seen ten or more times. The gene calls are TRBV5-1 and TRBJ1-1; no firm D call. Germline V gene sequence: CDR1 SGHRS, CDR2 YFSETQ. With 2 bases removed from V and 5 bases from J, the gap between germline ends came to 10 bases. This CDR3 has 13 residues. CDR3 sequence reads: CASSFRTQTEAFF. The CDR3 coding sequence is TGCGCCAGCAGCTTCCGGACCCAAACTGAAGCTTTCTTT. The full variable domain, completed using reference TRBV5-1 and TRBJ1-1, is KAGVTQTPRYLIKTRGQQVTLSCSPISGHRSVSWYQQTPGQGLQFLFEYFSETQRNKGNFPGRFSGRQFSNSRSEMNVSTLELGDSALYLCASSFRTQTEAFFGQGTRLTVV.

This clonotype was recorded at least ten times. The rearrangement links TRBV5-1 to TRBJ2-2; 9 bases match TRBD2. Looked up from germline, CDR1 is SGHRS and CDR2 is YFSETQ. This CDR3 comprises 16 residues. The trim removed 1 base at V and 1 base at J, leaving 2 bases unmatched. In DNA, the CDR3 is TGCGCCAGCAGCTTGACTAGCGGGCAGAACACCGGGGAGCTGTTTTTT. Amino acids: CASSLTSGQNTGELFF.

In this sample, this clonotype turned up a few times. The V and J genes are TRBV20-1 and TRBJ2-5; D might be TRBD2 (5 bases). The CDR3 consists of 15 residues. Germline values: CDR1 DFQATT, CDR2 SNEGSKA (reference sequence). Deletions cut 0 bases from V and 1 base from J, with 12 bases between. CDR3 residues: CSARDARLTQETQYF. Written as DNA, the CDR3 is TGCAGTGCTAGAGATGCGAGACTAACCCAAGAGACCCAGTACTTC.

In this sample, this clonotype turned up a few times. The genes are TRBV11-2 and TRBJ2-1; D may be TRBD2 (5 bases). V lost 4 bases and J 6 bases, leaving 13 bases between the germline ends. Germline V gives CDR1 SGHAT, CDR2 FQNNGV. This CDR3 contains 14 residues. CDR3 sequence (DNA): TGTGCCAGCAGCTCGCGTCCGGAGGCCAATGAGCAGTTCTTC. Protein sequence: CASSSRPEANEQFF.

In this sample, this clonotype turned up a few times. The chain uses TRBV5-1 and TRBJ2-7; 7 positions agree with TRBD1. The V segment lost 2 bases and the J segment 3 bases; nucleotides outside the gene matches: 8. The CDR3 spans 15 residues. CDR1 is SGHRS and CDR2 is YFSETQ in the germline V gene. CDR3 loop: CASSFGSGQIYEQYF. The DNA of the CDR3 is TGCGCCAGCAGCTTTGGCTCGGGACAGATCTACGAGCAGTACTTC. Complete variable domain (other parts from reference TRBV5-1 and TRBJ2-7): KAGVTQTPRYLIKTRGQQVTLSCSPISGHRSVSWYQQTPGQGLQFLFEYFSETQRNKGNFPGRFSGRQFSNSRSEMNVSTLELGDSALYLCASSFGSGQIYEQYFGPGTRLTVT.

A few counts support this clonotype. CDR3 DNA: TGTGCCACCAAGACAGCCTACGAGCAGTACTTC. This gives the protein CATKTAYEQYF. The genes are TRBV19 and TRBJ2-7, with a tentative D call TRBD1 (5 bases). The CDR3 is made up of 11 amino acids. Germline CDR1 is LNHDA and CDR2 is SQIVND (reference sequence). V lost 10 bases and J lost 2, with 9 bases in between. Full variable domain (missing parts from reference TRBV19 and TRBJ2-7): DGGITQSPKYLFRKEGQNVTLSCEQNLNHDAMYWYRQDPGQGLRLIYYSQIVNDFQKGDIAEGYSVSREKKESFPLTVTSAQKNPTAFYLCATKTAYEQYFGPGTRLTVT.

The sample holds many counts of this clonotype. The J gene is TRBJ2-1, the V gene TRBV29-1, with D unclear. Germline loops: CDR1 SQVTM, CDR2 ANQGSEA. The CDR3 is 10 residues long. Trimming removed 4 bases from V and 3 bases from J, with 1 base in between. The CDR3 nucleotides read TGCAGCGTTGGCTACAATGAGCAGTTCTTC. Residues: CSVGYNEQFF.

The gene calls are TRBV12-3 or TRBV12-4 and TRBJ2-5; TRBD2 is a possible D gene (6 bases). This CDR3 is built from 16 residues. Between the trimmed V and J ends, which lost 6 bases and 0 bases, there was a span of 17 bases. The CDR3 DNA is TGTGCCAGCAGCAATGGGGGACTCATGTACCAAGAGACCCAGTACTTC. It yields the protein CASSNGGLMYQETQYF.

CDR3 DNA sequence: TGTGCCAGCAGTTCCACCCCAGCGGGACAGGGGACTAGTGGTACGCAGTATTTT. Its translation: CASSSTPAGQGTSGTQYF. The chain employs TRBV6-9 and TRBJ2-3; TRBD1 aligns across 10 bases. This CDR3 has 18 amino acids. CDR1 and CDR2 from the germline V gene are MNHGY and SVAAGI. The ends lost 4 bases at V and 8 bases at J; junction bases unmatched: 18.

The chain carries TRBV5-6 and TRBJ2-5; D perhaps matches TRBD2 (5 bases). The V gene lost 2 bases and the J gene lost 0 bases, with 14 bases spanning the gap. In germline, CDR1 is SGHDT, CDR2 YYEEEE. The CDR3 is 16 residues long. The CDR3 spells CASSFRRARNQETQYF. CDR3 coding DNA: TGTGCCAGCAGCTTTCGGCGGGCGAGGAACCAAGAGACCCAGTACTTC.

The V and J genes are TRBV11-2 and TRBJ2-2; 9 bases match TRBD1. The CDR3 loop spans 18 amino acids. Germline loops: CDR1 SGHAT, CDR2 FQNNGV. The trim removed 1 base at V and 3 bases at J, leaving 9 bases unmatched. The CDR3 coding sequence is TGTGCCAGCAGCTTAGTAGGTTCCGGACAGGGGTACACCGGGGAGCTGTTTTTT. This sequence encodes CASSLVGSGQGYTGELFF.

This clonotype was detected ten times or more. The chain couples TRBV20-1 to TRBJ2-7; TRBD2 aligns across 8 bases. V lost 6 bases and J lost 0; bases outside the gene matches: 10. The germline CDR1 and CDR2 sequences are DFQATT and SNEGSKA (reference sequence). CDR3 length: 15 residues. The CDR3 DNA sequence: TGCAGTGCCCCCGGCCCAGCGGGAGCCTCCTACGAGCAGTACTTC. Translating gives CSAPGPAGASYEQYF.

This clonotype was detected ten times or more. CDR3 loop: CASSPKAEGSSYEQYF. CDR3 in DNA: TGTGCCAGCAGCCCCAAGGCTGAGGGAAGCTCCTACGAGCAGTACTTC. The rearrangement joins TRBV25-1 to TRBJ2-7; D possibly corresponds to TRBD2 (5 bases). The germline gives CDR1 MGHDK, CDR2 SYGVNS. The CDR3 has 16 amino acids. The V and J ends lost 6 bases and 0 bases respectively, with 18 bases between them.

The rearrangement uses TRBV7-3 and TRBJ2-7, with 11 bases matching TRBD1. The CDR3 consists of 15 residues. V lost 0 bases to trimming and J lost 4 bases; unmatched junction nucleotides: 2. Germline V gene data show CDR1 as SGHTA and CDR2 as FQGTGA. CDR3 residues: CASSLTGTGGYEQYF. In nucleotides, the CDR3 is TGTGCCAGCAGCTTAACAGGGACAGGGGGTTACGAGCAGTACTTC.

This clonotype was recorded at least ten times. The chain combines TRBV6-5 with TRBJ2-1, with 12 bases identical to TRBD2. The CDR3 runs to 17 residues. The V gene end was trimmed by 0 bases and the J gene end by 8 bases; junction bases not matched to a gene: 8. CDR1 MNHEY and CDR2 SVGAGI come from the germline V gene. CDR3 region: CASSYSLAGGPLDEQFF. The CDR3 coding sequence is TGTGCCAGCAGTTACTCGCTAGCGGGAGGGCCTTTGGATGAGCAGTTCTTC.

This clonotype was picked up many times. The V call is TRBV5-1, the J call TRBJ1-1; D not certain. This CDR3 spans 14 amino acids. Trimming shortened V by 0 bases and J by 6 bases, and 12 bases separated the two germline ends. Germline V CDR1 and CDR2: SGHRS, YFSETQ. DNA for the CDR3: TGCGCCAGCAGCTTGGAGTTAGGAGGTTCTGAAGCTTTCTTT. This gives the protein CASSLELGGSEAFF.